These 28 T cell receptor beta chains share one sample of origin, sequenced in a study of blood T cell repertoires in COVID-19. Clones were read by immunoSEQ multiplex PCR, and TCRdb kept only the in-frame ones, dropping some. The top ten clones hold over 3.5% of a sample with under 300,000 clones, 90% of them seen once. The sample taken for sequencing was peripheral blood. These receptors all stem from a woman between 35 and 50 years old with acute or convalescent COVID-19.

This clone was found once. The V call is TRBV2, the J call TRBJ1-5; TRBD1 aligns across 7 bases. The length of the CDR3 is 19 residues. Germline assignment: CDR1 SNHLY and CDR2 FYNNEI. After removal of 4 bases from V and 0 bases from J, the junction contained 15 bases not matched to a gene. The CDR3 is CASSGEGAASPHSNQPQHF. In DNA form, the CDR3 reads TGTGCCAGCAGTGGAGAGGGGGCTGCCTCTCCGCATAGCAATCAGCCCCAGCATTTT.

This chain uses TRBV5-6 with TRBJ1-2; 9 bases are shared with TRBD1. The CDR3 is 14 residues long. Germline loops: CDR1 SGHDT, CDR2 YYEEEE. Unmatched junction bases numbered 4, after V lost 3 bases and J lost 4 bases. The DNA for the CDR3 is TGTGCCAGCAGCTGGGTGGACAGGGGCTATGGCTACACCTTC. Amino acids: CASSWVDRGYGYTF. Full variable domain (rest looked up from reference TRBV5-6 and TRBJ1-2): DAGVTQSPTHLIKTRGQQVTLRCSPKSGHDTVSWYQQALGQGPQFIFQYYEEEERQRGNFPDRFSGHQFPNYSSELNVNALLLGDSALYLCASSWVDRGYGYTFGSGTRLTVV.

The chain carries TRBV5-6 and TRBJ1-2, with 7 bases matching TRBD1. Germline values: CDR1 SGHDT, CDR2 YYEEEE. The junction had 7 bases not matched to a gene; V was cut back by 2 bases and J by 6 bases. The length of the CDR3 is 14 residues. The CDR3 loop is CASSFGDSLHGYTF. The DNA for the CDR3 is TGTGCCAGCAGCTTCGGGGACAGTTTACATGGCTACACCTTC.

The rearrangement joins TRBV2 to TRBJ2-6, with TRBD1 matching over 7 bases. Germline CDR1 is SNHLY and CDR2 is FYNNEI. J was trimmed by 0 bases and V by 3 bases; bases with no gene match: 17. This CDR3 region has 21 residues. CDR3 loop: CASSEYRGKVRGLSGANVLTF. In nucleotides, the CDR3 is TGTGCCAGCAGTGAGTACAGGGGAAAAGTTAGGGGGCTCTCTGGGGCCAACGTCCTGACTTTC. Full variable domain (remainder filled in from reference TRBV2 and TRBJ2-6): EPEVTQTPSHQVTQMGQEVILRCVPISNHLYFYWYRQILGQKVEFLVSFYNNEISEKSEIFDDQFSVERPDGSNFTLKIRSTKLEDSAMYFCASSEYRGKVRGLSGANVLTFGAGSRLTVL.

The chain recombines TRBV11-3 with TRBJ1-1, with 7 nucleotides matching TRBD1. Germline V lookup: CDR1 SGHNT, CDR2 YENEEA. V shed 1 base, J shed 4 bases, and the junction held 0 bases outside the gene matches. This CDR3 is built from 13 residues. The CDR3 reads CASSLGQGTEAFF. DNA of the CDR3: TGTGCCAGCAGCTTAGGACAGGGCACTGAAGCTTTCTTT.

The chain is built from TRBV19 and TRBJ2-2; TRBD1 matches at 7 bases. This CDR3 spans 16 amino acids. With 6 bases clipped from V and 6 bases from J, the junction kept 13 bases outside the gene matches. In germline, CDR1 is LNHDA, CDR2 SQIVND (reference sequence). CDR3 sequence (DNA): TGTGCCAGTAGAGAGGGGGCGGATAAGGGCGCCGGGGAGCTGTTTTTT. Translating it yields CASREGADKGAGELFF.

J is TRBJ2-3 and V is TRBV3-1 (or the pseudogene TRBV3-2), with D perhaps matching TRBD2 (6 bases). Per germline, CDR1 LGHDT and CDR2 YNNKEL (reference sequence). The CDR3 spans 16 residues. With 6 bases removed from V and 3 bases from J, the gap between germline ends came to 19 bases. DNA for the CDR3: TGTGCCAGCAGTCGATTTAGCGGAGGAGTAACAGATACGCAGTATTTT. Translated: CASSRFSGGVTDTQYF.

The chain combines TRBV4-1 with TRBJ2-7; tentative D call: TRBD1 (6 bases). The germline V and J ends were trimmed by 4 bases and 3 bases, with 13 bases remaining between them. Germline CDR1 is MGHRA and CDR2 is YSYEKL. This CDR3 is 14 amino acids long. CDR3: CASSPTIGGYEQYV. For the CDR3, the DNA is TGCGCCAGCAGCCCTACTATAGGGGGCTACGAGCAGTACGTC.

The CDR3 spells CASSYLDRNTGYTF. The CDR3 DNA follows: TGTGCCAGCAGTTACCTGGACAGGAATACGGGCTACACCTTC. The chain recombines TRBV6-2 or TRBV6-3 with TRBJ1-2, with 7 bases aligning to TRBD1. Germline V CDR1 and CDR2: MNHEY, SVGEGT. V shed 2 bases and J 8 bases; nucleotides not matched to a gene: 8. This CDR3 comprises 14 residues.

The table lists this clone with a count of one. This chain joins TRBV3-1 (or the pseudogene TRBV3-2) and TRBJ1-2, with D possibly being TRBD1 (6 bases). Germline CDR1 LGHDT, CDR2 YNNKEL (reference sequence). CDR3 length equals 18 residues. Trimming took off 1 base at V and 7 bases at J, with 25 bases between the two ends. The CDR3 spells CASSQGKQGVGLICGYTF. In DNA form, the CDR3 reads TGTGCCAGCAGCCAAGGGAAACAGGGTGTGGGGTTGATCTGTGGCTACACCTTC.

The J gene is TRBJ1-5, the V gene TRBV5-4, with TRBD1 matching 11 bases. This CDR3 has 15 residues. CDR1 and CDR2 (germline): SGHNT, YYREEE (reference sequence). The ends lost 4 bases at V and 7 bases at J; junction bases unmatched: 7. CDR3 sequence (DNA): TGTGCCAGCAGCCAGGACAGGGGGCTTGGACAGCCCCAGCATTTT. Translation: CASSQDRGLGQPQHF.

The chain couples TRBV30 to TRBJ2-3; TRBD1 is a possible D gene (6 bases). The V gene's germline CDR1 is GTSNPN and CDR2 SVGIG (reference sequence). The CDR3 totals 15 residues. Trimming shortened V by 2 bases and J by 3 bases, and 15 bases separated the two germline ends. The CDR3 is CAWSRGTRFTDTQYF. Here the CDR3 DNA reads TGTGCCTGGAGTCGTGGGACAAGATTTACAGATACGCAGTATTTT.

This rearrangement joins TRBV19 to TRBJ1-5; D perhaps matches TRBD1 (5 bases). Trimming cost V 9 bases and J 8 bases, with 23 bases left between them. The germline gives CDR1 LNHDA, CDR2 SQIVND (reference sequence). CDR3 length: 15 residues. The chain's CDR3 is CASFSGGVYGEPQHF. CDR3 DNA: TGTGCCAGCTTCTCGGGGGGAGTTTACGGAGAGCCCCAGCATTTT.

As for this clone: Other DNA sequences in this sample translate to the same CDR3. The chain uses TRBV5-1 and TRBJ1-3; tentatively, D is TRBD1 (5 bases). Trimming pared 1 base from V and 1 base from J, leaving 9 bases between. CDR1 and CDR2 (germline): SGHRS, YFSETQ. The CDR3 is 15 amino acids. In DNA, the CDR3 is TGCGCCAGCAGCTTGTCAGGGCCGTCTGGAAACACCATATATTTT. This translates into CASSLSGPSGNTIYF.

This clone has just one count. This chain uses TRBV12-3 or TRBV12-4 with TRBJ1-1, with D possibly being TRBD1 (6 bases). The CDR3 has 12 amino acids. V gave up 3 bases and J gave up 8 bases, with 10 bases separating them. The CDR3 coding sequence is TGTGCCAGCAGTTTTACAGGGATAGAAGCTTTCTTT. It codes for CASSFTGIEAFF.

This clone was seen a single time. The chain combines TRBV6-5 with TRBJ2-1; 8 bases are a match to TRBD1. This CDR3 has 15 amino acids. Per the germline V gene, CDR1 is MNHEY and CDR2 is SVGAGI. V was pared by 8 bases and J by 8 bases, with 14 bases of the junction left unmatched. CDR3 bases: TGTGCCAGCCGTCTGTCGGGACAGGTGTGGGATGAGCAGTTCTTC. Its translation: CASRLSGQVWDEQFF.

The chain combines TRBV4-2 with TRBJ2-5, with 8 bases aligning to TRBD2. V was pared by 2 bases and J by 7 bases, with 15 bases of the junction left unmatched. The CDR3 runs to 17 residues. Germline CDR1 reads LGHNA; CDR2 reads YNFKEQ. CDR3 bases: TGTGCCAGCAGCCAAAGGTGGGCTAGCGGGTCGGCGGGGACCCAGTACTTC. Translation: CASSQRWASGSAGTQYF.

The chain is built from TRBV6-5 and TRBJ2-1; 10 bases are shared with TRBD1. Germline V gene lookup returns CDR1 MNHEY and CDR2 SVGAGI. CDR3 size: 14 residues. The J segment lost 6 bases and the V segment lost 2 bases, leaving 1 base of the junction unmatched. CDR3 protein: CASSYDRGRNEQFF. As DNA, the CDR3 is TGTGCCAGCAGTTACGACAGGGGGCGCAATGAGCAGTTCTTC.

This chain uses TRBV19 with TRBJ1-2, with a possible D match to TRBD1 (6 bases). Germline CDR1 and CDR2: LNHDA and SQIVND (reference sequence). With 5 bases removed from V and 0 bases from J, the gap between germline ends came to 13 bases. The CDR3 extends over 15 amino acids. The DNA of the CDR3 is TGTGCCAGTAGTCAAACAGGGATATCTAACTATGGCTACACCTTC. Its translation: CASSQTGISNYGYTF.

The chain employs TRBV19 and TRBJ1-2; 7 bases align to TRBD1. Trimming took 4 bases from V and 4 from J; bases not matched to a gene: 6. Germline V gene data show CDR1 as LNHDA and CDR2 as SQIVND (reference sequence). This CDR3 comprises 14 residues. CDR3 in amino acids: CASSRGQGGYGYTF. CDR3 DNA: TGTGCCAGTAGTAGAGGTCAGGGGGGCTATGGCTACACCTTC.

V gene TRBV19 combines with J gene TRBJ1-5; 7 bases agree with TRBD1. The CDR3 runs 15 residues. Per germline, CDR1 LNHDA and CDR2 SQIVND (reference sequence). The V segment lost 6 bases and the J segment 3 bases; nucleotides outside the gene matches: 8. CDR3 coding DNA: TGTGCCAGTAGAGGGACAGCCAGGAACAATCAGCCCCAGCATTTT. Its protein product is CASRGTARNNQPQHF.

The chain has TRBV12-3 or TRBV12-4 and TRBJ1-1; D is unresolved. This CDR3 has 11 residues. V gave up 6 bases and J gave up 11 bases, with 13 bases separating them. This CDR3 is CASSLGVGAFF. The CDR3 nucleotides read TGTGCCAGCAGCCTCGGTGTCGGGGCTTTCTTT.

This chain joins TRBV19 and TRBJ1-4, with a weak D call TRBD1 (6 bases). Between the trimmed V and J ends, which lost 2 bases and 8 bases, there was a span of 9 bases. Germline CDR1 LNHDA, CDR2 SQIVND (reference sequence). CDR3 size: 13 residues. The CDR3 reads CASSIRGSEKLFF. Here the CDR3 DNA reads TGTGCCAGTAGTATAAGGGGGAGCGAAAAACTGTTTTTT.

V gene TRBV6-5 combines with J gene TRBJ1-1; TRBD1 is a possible D gene (6 bases). Germline loops: CDR1 MNHEY, CDR2 SVGAGI. The germline V and J ends were trimmed by 4 bases and 4 bases, with 13 bases remaining between them. This CDR3 has 14 amino acids. CDR3: CASSSRGGSTEAFF. CDR3 bases: TGTGCCAGCAGTTCGAGGGGGGGAAGCACTGAAGCTTTCTTT.

The genes are TRBV5-1 and TRBJ2-2, with TRBD2 identical over 7 bases. V was pared by 5 bases and J by 5 bases, with 15 bases of the junction left unmatched. Germline V gene data show CDR1 as SGHRS and CDR2 as YFSETQ. The CDR3 runs 17 residues. CDR3: CASRGSAGLRGTGELFF. CDR3 coding DNA: TGCGCCAGCAGGGGATCAGCGGGGCTCCGCGGTACCGGGGAGCTGTTTTTT.

The chain is built from TRBV5-1 and TRBJ1-5; the match to TRBD1 covers 7 bases. CDR1 is SGHRS, CDR2 YFSETQ, per germline. Trimming removed 0 bases from V and 1 base from J; junction bases left unmatched: 1. CDR3 length: 15 amino acids. This CDR3 reads CASSLETGSNQPQHF. The CDR3 nucleotides read TGCGCCAGCAGCTTGGAGACAGGGAGCAATCAGCCCCAGCATTTT.

The V call is TRBV29-1, the J call TRBJ2-3; 7 bases are shared with TRBD1. The ends lost 7 bases at V and 5 bases at J; junction bases unmatched: 9. This CDR3 comprises 13 residues. The germline gives CDR1 SQVTM, CDR2 ANQGSEA. DNA of the CDR3: TGCAGCGGGGAGAGGGGGCGCAAAGATACGCAGTATTTT. Translated: CSGERGRKDTQYF.

V usage is TRBV4-1 and J usage is TRBJ1-5; no clear D gene. CDR3 length: 15 residues. Germline lookup yields CDR1 MGHRA and CDR2 YSYEKL. With 1 base removed from V and 4 bases from J, the gap between germline ends came to 11 bases. In nucleotides, the CDR3 is TGCGCCAGCAGCCAAGGAAGAGTATTGAATCAGCCCCAGCATTTT. Protein: CASSQGRVLNQPQHF.